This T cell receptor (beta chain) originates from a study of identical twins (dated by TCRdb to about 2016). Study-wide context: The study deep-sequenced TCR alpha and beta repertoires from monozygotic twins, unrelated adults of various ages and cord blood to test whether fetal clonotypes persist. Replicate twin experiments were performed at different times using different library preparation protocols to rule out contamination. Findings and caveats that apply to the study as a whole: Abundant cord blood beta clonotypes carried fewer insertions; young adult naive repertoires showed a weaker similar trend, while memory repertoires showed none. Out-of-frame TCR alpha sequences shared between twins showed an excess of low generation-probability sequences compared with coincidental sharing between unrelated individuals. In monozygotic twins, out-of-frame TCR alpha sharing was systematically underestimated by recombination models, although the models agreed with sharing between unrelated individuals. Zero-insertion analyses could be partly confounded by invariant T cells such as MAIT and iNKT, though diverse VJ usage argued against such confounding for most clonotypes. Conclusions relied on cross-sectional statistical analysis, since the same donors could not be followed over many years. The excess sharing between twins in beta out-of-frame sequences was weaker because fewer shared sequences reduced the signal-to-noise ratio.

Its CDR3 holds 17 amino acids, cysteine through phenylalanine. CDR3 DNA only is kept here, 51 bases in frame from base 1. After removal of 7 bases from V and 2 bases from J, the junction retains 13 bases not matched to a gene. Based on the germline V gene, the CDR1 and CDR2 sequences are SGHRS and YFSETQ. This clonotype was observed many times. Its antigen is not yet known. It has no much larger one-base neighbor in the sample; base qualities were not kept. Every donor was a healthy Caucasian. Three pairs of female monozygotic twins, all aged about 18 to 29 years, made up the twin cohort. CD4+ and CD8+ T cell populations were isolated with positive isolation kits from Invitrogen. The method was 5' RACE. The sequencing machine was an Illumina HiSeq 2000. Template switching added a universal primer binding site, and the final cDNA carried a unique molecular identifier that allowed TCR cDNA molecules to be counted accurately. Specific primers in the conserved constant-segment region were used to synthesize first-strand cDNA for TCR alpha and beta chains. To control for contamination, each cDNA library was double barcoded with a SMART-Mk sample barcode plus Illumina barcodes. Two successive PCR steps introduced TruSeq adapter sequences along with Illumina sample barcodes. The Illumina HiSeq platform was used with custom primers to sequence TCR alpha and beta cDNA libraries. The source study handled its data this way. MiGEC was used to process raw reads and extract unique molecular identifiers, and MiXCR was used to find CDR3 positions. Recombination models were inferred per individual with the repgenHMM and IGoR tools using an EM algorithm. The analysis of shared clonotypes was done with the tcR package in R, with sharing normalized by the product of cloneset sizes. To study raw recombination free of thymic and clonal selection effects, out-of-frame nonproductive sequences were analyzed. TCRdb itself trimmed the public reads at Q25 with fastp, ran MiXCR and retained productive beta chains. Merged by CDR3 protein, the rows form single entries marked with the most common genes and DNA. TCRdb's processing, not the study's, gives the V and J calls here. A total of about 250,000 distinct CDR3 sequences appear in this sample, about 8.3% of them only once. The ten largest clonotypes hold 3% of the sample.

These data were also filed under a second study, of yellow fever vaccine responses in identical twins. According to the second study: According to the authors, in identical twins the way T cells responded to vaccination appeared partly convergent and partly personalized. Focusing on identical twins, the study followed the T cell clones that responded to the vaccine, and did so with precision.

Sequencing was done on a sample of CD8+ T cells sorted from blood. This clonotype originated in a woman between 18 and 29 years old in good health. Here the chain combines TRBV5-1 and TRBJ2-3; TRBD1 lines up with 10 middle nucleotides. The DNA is TGCGCCAGCCGACAGGGGGCAAAACCTTCGTCCACAGATACGCAGTATTTT. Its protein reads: CASRQGAKPSSTDTQYF.